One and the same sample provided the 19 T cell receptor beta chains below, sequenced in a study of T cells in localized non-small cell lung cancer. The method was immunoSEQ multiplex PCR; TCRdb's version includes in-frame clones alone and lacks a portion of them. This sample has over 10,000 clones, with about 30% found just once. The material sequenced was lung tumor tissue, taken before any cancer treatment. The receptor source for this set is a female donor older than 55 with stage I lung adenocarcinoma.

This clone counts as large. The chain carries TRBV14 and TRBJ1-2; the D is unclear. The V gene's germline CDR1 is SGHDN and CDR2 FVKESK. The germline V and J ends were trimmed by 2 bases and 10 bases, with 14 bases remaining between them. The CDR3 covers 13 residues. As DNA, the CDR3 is TGTGCCAGCAGCCAATCAGGTCTCCAATTCTACACCTTC. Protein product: CASSQSGLQFYTF.

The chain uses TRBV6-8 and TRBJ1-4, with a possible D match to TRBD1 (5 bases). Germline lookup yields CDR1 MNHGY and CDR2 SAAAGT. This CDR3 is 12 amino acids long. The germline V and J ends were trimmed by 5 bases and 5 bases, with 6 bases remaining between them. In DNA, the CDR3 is TGTGCCAGCAGTCCAGGGAATGAAAAACTGTTTTTT. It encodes CASSPGNEKLFF.

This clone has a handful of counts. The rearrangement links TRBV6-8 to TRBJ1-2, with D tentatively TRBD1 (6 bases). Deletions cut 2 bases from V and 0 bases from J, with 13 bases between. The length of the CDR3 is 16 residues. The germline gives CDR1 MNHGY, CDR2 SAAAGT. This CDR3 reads CASSYHQDRTNYGYTF. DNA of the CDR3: TGTGCCAGCAGTTACCACCAAGACAGGACTAACTATGGCTACACCTTC.

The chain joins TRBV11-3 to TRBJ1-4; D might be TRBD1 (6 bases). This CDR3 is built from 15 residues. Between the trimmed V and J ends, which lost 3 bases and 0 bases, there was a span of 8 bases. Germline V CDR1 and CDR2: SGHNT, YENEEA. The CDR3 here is CASSLDSSTNEKLFF. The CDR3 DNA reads TGTGCCAGCAGCTTGGACAGTTCAACTAATGAAAAACTGTTTTTT.

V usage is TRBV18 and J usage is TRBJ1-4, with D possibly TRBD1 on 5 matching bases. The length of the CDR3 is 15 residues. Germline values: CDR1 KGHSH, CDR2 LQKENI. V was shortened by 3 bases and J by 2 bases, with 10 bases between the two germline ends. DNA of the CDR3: TGTGCCAGCTCACCTAGCTGGGGGACTAATGAAAAACTGTTTTTT. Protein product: CASSPSWGTNEKLFF.

The CDR3 is CASSAAVGAVMNTEAFF. The CDR3 coding sequence is TGTGCCAGCAGTGCTGCGGTGGGGGCTGTTATGAACACTGAAGCTTTCTTT. V usage is TRBV25-1 and J usage is TRBJ1-1; D may be TRBD1 (6 bases). CDR1 is MGHDK, CDR2 SYGVNS, per germline. V lost 4 bases and J lost 0, with 18 bases in between. CDR3 length: 17 residues.

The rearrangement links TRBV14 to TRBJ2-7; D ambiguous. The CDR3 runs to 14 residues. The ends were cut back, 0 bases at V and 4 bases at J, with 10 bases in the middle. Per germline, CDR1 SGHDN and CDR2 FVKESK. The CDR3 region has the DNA TGTGCCAGCAGCCAAGACGTGTTCAGTTACGAGCAGTACTTC. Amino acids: CASSQDVFSYEQYF.

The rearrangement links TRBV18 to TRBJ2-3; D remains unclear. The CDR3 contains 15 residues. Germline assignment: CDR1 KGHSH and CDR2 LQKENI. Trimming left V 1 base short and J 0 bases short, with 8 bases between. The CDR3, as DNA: TGTGCCAGCTCACCACGAGTGGGTAGCACAGATACGCAGTATTTT. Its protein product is CASSPRVGSTDTQYF. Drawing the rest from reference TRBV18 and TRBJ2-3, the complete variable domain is NAGVMQNPRHLVRRRGQEARLRCSPMKGHSHVYWYRQLPEEGLKFMVYLQKENIIDESGMPKERFSAEFPKEGPSILRIQQVVRGDSAAYFCASSPRVGSTDTQYFGPGTRLTVL.

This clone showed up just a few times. CDR3 nucleotides: TGTGCCAGCAGTGCAACTACGGGACAGCCTCTTGGGTCCCAGCATTTT. Translation: CASSATTGQPLGSQHF. This chain uses TRBV6-8 with TRBJ1-5, with 7 bases identical to TRBD1. This CDR3 region has 16 residues. The germline V gene encodes CDR1 MNHGY and CDR2 SAAAGT. V lost 5 bases, J lost 11 bases, and 18 bases stayed unmatched.

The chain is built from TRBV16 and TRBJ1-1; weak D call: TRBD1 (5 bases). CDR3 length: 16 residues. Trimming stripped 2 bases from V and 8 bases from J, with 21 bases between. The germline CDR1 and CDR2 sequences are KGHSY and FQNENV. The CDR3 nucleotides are TGTGCCAGCAGCCAAAGGGCAGGGAGGTCTGGTGGAGAAGCTTTCTTT. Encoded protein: CASSQRAGRSGGEAFF.

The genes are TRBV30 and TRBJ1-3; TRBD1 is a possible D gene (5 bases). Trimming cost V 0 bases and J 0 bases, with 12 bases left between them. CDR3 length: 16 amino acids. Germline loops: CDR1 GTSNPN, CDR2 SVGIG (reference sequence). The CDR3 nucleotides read TGTGCCTGGAGTGTACGGGGCGGCACCTCTGGAAACACCATATATTTT. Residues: CAWSVRGGTSGNTIYF.

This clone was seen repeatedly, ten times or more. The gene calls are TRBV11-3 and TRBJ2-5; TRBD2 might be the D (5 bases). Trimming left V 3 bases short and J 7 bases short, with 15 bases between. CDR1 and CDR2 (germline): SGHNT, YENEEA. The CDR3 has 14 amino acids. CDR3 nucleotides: TGTGCCAGCAGCTTCGGTTTACGGGAAGGGACCCAGTACTTC. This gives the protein CASSFGLREGTQYF.

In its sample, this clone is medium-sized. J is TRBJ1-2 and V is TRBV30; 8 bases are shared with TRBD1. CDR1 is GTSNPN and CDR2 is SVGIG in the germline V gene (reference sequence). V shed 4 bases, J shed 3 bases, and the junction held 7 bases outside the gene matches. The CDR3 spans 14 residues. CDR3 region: CAWTDRGTYYGYTF. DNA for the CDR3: TGTGCCTGGACAGACAGGGGAACCTACTATGGCTACACCTTC.

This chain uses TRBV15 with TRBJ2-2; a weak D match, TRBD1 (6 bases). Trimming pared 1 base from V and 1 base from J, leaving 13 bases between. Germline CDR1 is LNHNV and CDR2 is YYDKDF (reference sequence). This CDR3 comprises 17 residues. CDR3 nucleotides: TGTGCCACCAGCAGAGCAGGGGCCCCTTTGAACACCGGGGAGCTGTTTTTT. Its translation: CATSRAGAPLNTGELFF.

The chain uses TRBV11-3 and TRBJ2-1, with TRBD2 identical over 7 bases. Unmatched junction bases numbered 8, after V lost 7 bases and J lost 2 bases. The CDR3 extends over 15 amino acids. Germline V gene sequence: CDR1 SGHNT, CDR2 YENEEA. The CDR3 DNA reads TGTGCCAGCAACTACGGCGGGAGCGCCTACAATGAGCAGTTCTTC. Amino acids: CASNYGGSAYNEQFF. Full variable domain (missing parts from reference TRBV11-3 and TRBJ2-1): EAGVVQSPRYKIIEKKQPVAFWCNPISGHNTLYWYLQNLGQGPELLIRYENEEAVDDSQLPKDRFSAERLKGVDSTLKIQPAELGDSAVYLCASNYGGSAYNEQFFGPGTRLTVL.

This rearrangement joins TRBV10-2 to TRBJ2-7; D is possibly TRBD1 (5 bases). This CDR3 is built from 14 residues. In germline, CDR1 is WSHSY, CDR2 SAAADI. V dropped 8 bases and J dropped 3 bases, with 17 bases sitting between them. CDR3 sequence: CASRVDSPLYEQYF. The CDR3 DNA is TGCGCCAGCCGAGTCGACAGCCCCCTCTACGAGCAGTACTTC.

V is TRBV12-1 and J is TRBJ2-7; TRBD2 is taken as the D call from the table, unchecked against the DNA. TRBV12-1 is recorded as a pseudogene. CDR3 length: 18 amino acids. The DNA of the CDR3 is TGTGCCAGCAGCTTACCCGCGCTAGCGGGGGTGAGGACCTACGAGCAGTACTTC. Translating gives CASSLPALAGVRTYEQYF.

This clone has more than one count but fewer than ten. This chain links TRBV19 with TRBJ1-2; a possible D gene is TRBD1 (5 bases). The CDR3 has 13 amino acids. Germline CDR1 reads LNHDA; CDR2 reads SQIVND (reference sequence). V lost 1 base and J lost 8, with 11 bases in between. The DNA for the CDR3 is TGTGCCAGTAGTATAGGCCCAGGGTCCGGCTACACCTTC. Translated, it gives CASSIGPGSGYTF.

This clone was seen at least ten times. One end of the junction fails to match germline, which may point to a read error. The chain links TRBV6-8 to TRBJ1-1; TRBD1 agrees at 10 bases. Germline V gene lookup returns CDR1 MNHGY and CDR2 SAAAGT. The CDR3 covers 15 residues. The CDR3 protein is CAISLRDRGYTEAFF. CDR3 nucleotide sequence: TGTGCCATCAGTTTACGGGACAGGGGATACACTGAAGCTTTCTTT.